One and the same sample provided the 31 T cell receptor beta chains below, sequenced in a study of blood T cell repertoires in COVID-19. Measured with immunoSEQ multiplex PCR; TCRdb has only the in-frame clones, and not every one. Of around 340,000 clones in the sample, 89% are singletons; the top ten hold over 3.5%. Material for sequencing was peripheral blood. These TCRs come from a woman aged 55 to 70 with COVID-19, enrolled during active disease.

The rearrangement joins TRBV2 to TRBJ2-7; 7 bases match TRBD1. CDR3 size: 14 residues. Germline CDR1 is SNHLY and CDR2 is FYNNEI. J gave up 1 base and V 6 bases, and 6 bases lay outside the gene matches. CDR3 coding DNA: TGTGCCAGCAGGGTGGGACAGAGATCCTACGAGCAGTACTTC. Amino acids: CASRVGQRSYEQYF. The entire variable domain, with the rest obtained from reference TRBV2 and TRBJ2-7, is as follows: EPEVTQTPSHQVTQMGQEVILRCVPISNHLYFYWYRQILGQKVEFLVSFYNNEISEKSEIFDDQFSVERPDGSNFTLKIRSTKLEDSAMYFCASRVGQRSYEQYFGPGTRLTVT.

The chain carries TRBV6-5 and TRBJ2-7; tentatively, D is TRBD2 (6 bases). The V gene's germline CDR1 is MNHEY and CDR2 SVGAGI. The CDR3 loop spans 14 amino acids. With 8 bases removed from V and 2 bases from J, the gap between germline ends came to 16 bases. CDR3 sequence reads: CASALGGATYEQYF. The CDR3 region has the DNA TGTGCCAGCGCCCTCGGGGGTGCAACCTACGAGCAGTACTTC.

The V call is TRBV7-9, the J call TRBJ2-5; TRBD2 agrees at 8 bases. The V and J ends lost 4 bases and 1 base, in that order; junction bases with no gene match: 2. CDR1 is SEHNR and CDR2 is FQNEAQ in the germline V gene (reference sequence). This CDR3 comprises 14 residues. CDR3: CASSSGGPQETQYF. The CDR3 nucleotides are TGTGCCAGCAGCTCGGGGGGGCCCCAAGAGACCCAGTACTTC.

The chain has TRBV19 and TRBJ2-3; weak D call: TRBD1 (6 bases). V was pared by 5 bases and J by 4 bases, with 28 bases between. Germline V gene sequence: CDR1 LNHDA, CDR2 SQIVND (reference sequence). The CDR3 runs to 19 residues. CDR3 amino acids: CASSSPRGGLIGRPDTQYF. The CDR3 DNA sequence: TGTGCCAGTAGTTCCCCCCGAGGGGGTTTAATTGGACGCCCAGATACGCAGTATTTT. The variable domain in full, with the rest retrieved from reference TRBV19 and TRBJ2-3, is DGGITQSPKYLFRKEGQNVTLSCEQNLNHDAMYWYRQDPGQGLRLIYYSQIVNDFQKGDIAEGYSVSREKKESFPLTVTSAQKNPTAFYLCASSSPRGGLIGRPDTQYFGPGTRLTVL.

A note on this clone: Other DNA sequences of this sample code for an identical CDR3. V is TRBV5-4 and J is TRBJ1-2; D may be TRBD1 (6 bases). V gave up 5 bases and J gave up 2 bases, with 10 bases separating them. Germline-derived CDR1 and CDR2 are SGHNT and YYREEE (reference sequence). The CDR3 spans 13 residues. Here the CDR3 DNA reads TGTGCCAGCAGTCCCGACAGGAACTATGGCTACACCTTC. It is translated as CASSPDRNYGYTF. Drawing the rest from reference TRBV5-4 and TRBJ1-2, the complete variable domain is ETGVTQSPTHLIKTRGQQVTLRCSSQSGHNTVSWYQQALGQGPQFIFQYYREEENGRGNFPPRFSGLQFPNYSSELNVNALELDDSALYLCASSPDRNYGYTFGSGTRLTVV.

The chain uses TRBV19 and TRBJ1-3; 8 bases are a match to TRBD1. The ends lost 8 bases at V and 8 bases at J; junction bases unmatched: 11. CDR1 LNHDA and CDR2 SQIVND come from the germline V gene (reference sequence). This CDR3 comprises 14 residues. The CDR3 DNA reads TGTGCCAGTCGAAACAGGGGGAACGGGTACACCATATATTTT. It encodes CASRNRGNGYTIYF.

The rearrangement joins TRBV7-8 to TRBJ2-1, with D tentatively TRBD2 (7 bases). The germline V gene has CDR1 SGHVS and CDR2 FQNEAQ. This CDR3 region has 15 residues. V shed 1 base and J shed 2 bases, with 9 bases lying between them. CDR3 bases: TGTGCCAGCAGCTTAGTAGGGGGGGCCTACAATGAGCAGTTCTTC. It yields the protein CASSLVGGAYNEQFF.

The chain combines TRBV9 with TRBJ1-6; D is perhaps TRBD1 (6 bases). This CDR3 contains 15 residues. Germline values: CDR1 SGDLS, CDR2 YYNGEE. V gave up 4 bases and J gave up 10 bases, with 18 bases separating them. In DNA, the CDR3 is TGTGCCAGCAGCCCTGGGACACCCAGTGGGTCACCCCTCCACTTT. Amino acid sequence: CASSPGTPSGSPLHF.

There are a few counts of this clone. This sequence joins TRBV7-2 and TRBJ1-5; 7 bases map to TRBD1. Germline V gene data show CDR1 as SGHTA and CDR2 as FQGNSA. The CDR3 runs to 17 residues. V was pared by 3 bases and J by 0 bases, with 8 bases of the junction left unmatched. The CDR3 nucleotides read TGTGCCAGCAGCTTGGGACAGCGAGAATCTAGCAATCAGCCCCAGCATTTT. This sequence encodes CASSLGQRESSNQPQHF.

V and J are TRBV12-3 or TRBV12-4 and TRBJ2-3, with 10 bases identical to TRBD1. V lost 10 bases to trimming and J lost 6 bases; unmatched junction nucleotides: 7. The CDR3 is 13 residues long. CDR3 amino acids: CATRWTGGDTQYF. The CDR3 DNA follows: TGTGCCACCCGATGGACAGGGGGGGATACGCAGTATTTT.

The chain combines TRBV5-1 with TRBJ1-4; tentative D call: TRBD1 (5 bases). There are 14 residues in the CDR3. CDR1 SGHRS and CDR2 YFSETQ come from the germline V gene. Trimming left V 1 base short and J 7 bases short, with 11 bases between. The CDR3 DNA follows: TGCGCCAGCAGCTTGAGCCAGGGCGTTGAAAAACTGTTTTTT. It translates to CASSLSQGVEKLFF.

V usage is TRBV28 and J usage is TRBJ2-1, with TRBD2 matching over 8 bases. Looked up from germline, CDR1 is MDHEN and CDR2 is SYDVKM. The CDR3 has 14 amino acids. J was trimmed by 8 bases and V by 6 bases; bases with no gene match: 9. CDR3 sequence (DNA): TGTGCCAGCAGCCCTGTTGGGACTAGGGATGAGCAGTTCTTC. This translates into CASSPVGTRDEQFF.

The chain is built from TRBV7-9 and TRBJ2-1; 9 positions agree with TRBD2. V was clipped by 1 base and J by 5 bases; unmatched bases: 3. The CDR3 runs 15 residues. Germline-derived CDR1 and CDR2 are SEHNR and FQNEAQ (reference sequence). The CDR3 nucleotides read TGTGCCAGCAGCTTAGGCGGGGGGGCTAACAATGAGCAGTTCTTC. This encodes CASSLGGGANNEQFF. Drawing the rest from reference TRBV7-9 and TRBJ2-1, the complete variable domain is DTGVSQNPRHKITKRGQNVTFRCDPISEHNRLYWYRQTLGQGPEFLTYFQNEAQLEKSRLLSDRFSAERPKGSFSTLEIQRTEQGDSAMYLCASSLGGGANNEQFFGPGTRLTVL.

This clone has more than one count but fewer than ten. The chain uses TRBV18 and TRBJ2-2, with 12 bases aligning to TRBD1. CDR1 KGHSH and CDR2 LQKENI come from the germline V gene. Losses at the gene ends were 6 bases for V and 5 bases for J; bases not matched to a gene: 7. This CDR3 is 16 amino acids long. The CDR3 region has the DNA TGTGCCAGCTCTTTCGGGACAGGGGGCCAGACCGGGGAGCTGTTTTTT. Translation gives CASSFGTGGQTGELFF.

In its sample, this clone was seen once. This chain uses TRBV6-5 with TRBJ1-2; 10 positions match TRBD1. Germline CDR1 MNHEY, CDR2 SVGAGI. J gave up 2 bases and V 6 bases, and 3 bases lay outside the gene matches. The CDR3 runs to 14 residues. CDR3 sequence reads: CASSPGQGNYGYTF. In DNA, the CDR3 is TGTGCCAGCAGCCCGGGACAGGGGAACTATGGCTACACCTTC.

J is TRBJ1-1 and V is TRBV5-1; 8 bases agree with TRBD1. The CDR3 runs to 15 residues. V lost 1 base to trimming and J lost 2 bases; unmatched junction nucleotides: 4. Germline assignment: CDR1 SGHRS and CDR2 YFSETQ. The CDR3 here is CASSLPGQGNTEAFF. DNA for the CDR3: TGCGCCAGCAGCTTGCCCGGACAGGGAAACACTGAAGCTTTCTTT. Drawing the rest from reference TRBV5-1 and TRBJ1-1, the complete variable domain is KAGVTQTPRYLIKTRGQQVTLSCSPISGHRSVSWYQQTPGQGLQFLFEYFSETQRNKGNFPGRFSGRQFSNSRSEMNVSTLELGDSALYLCASSLPGQGNTEAFFGQGTRLTVV.

In this sample, this clone turned up a few times. The chain combines TRBV2 with TRBJ1-5; a possible D gene is TRBD1 (5 bases). Trimming shortened V by 4 bases and J by 6 bases, and 13 bases separated the two germline ends. Looked up from germline, CDR1 is SNHLY and CDR2 is FYNNEI. The CDR3 length is 14 residues. CDR3 residues: CASSVQGLGQPQHF. CDR3 DNA sequence: TGTGCCAGCAGTGTTCAGGGCTTGGGTCAGCCCCAGCATTTT.

This clone was counted once. V and J are TRBV15 and TRBJ1-1; D is ambiguous. The CDR3 contains 13 residues. Trimming left V 1 base short and J 1 base short, with 4 bases between. Per the germline V gene, CDR1 is LNHNV and CDR2 is YYDKDF (reference sequence). The CDR3 reads CATSRVGNTEAFF. CDR3 nucleotide sequence: TGTGCCACCAGCAGAGTCGGGAACACTGAAGCTTTCTTT.

This chain links TRBV6-6 with TRBJ1-2, with 8 nucleotides matching TRBD1. This CDR3 contains 15 residues. CDR1 and CDR2 (germline): MNHNY, SVGAGI (reference sequence). V was pared by 0 bases and J by 4 bases, with 4 bases of the junction left unmatched. CDR3 residues: CASSYSADRVYGYTF. The CDR3 DNA reads as TGTGCCAGCAGTTACTCGGCGGACAGGGTCTATGGCTACACCTTC.

The CDR3 nucleotides read TGTGCCAGCAGCTACGAGAATGAAAAACTGTTTTTT. It yields the protein CASSYENEKLFF. The chain joins TRBV7-8 to TRBJ1-4, with D unresolved. CDR3 length equals 12 residues. The V and J ends lost 4 bases and 5 bases respectively, with 5 bases between them. Per the germline V gene, CDR1 is SGHVS and CDR2 is FQNEAQ.

The chain links TRBV5-1 to TRBJ1-6, with no clear D. V lost 3 bases and J lost 7, with 14 bases in between. The CDR3 contains 15 residues. CDR1 and CDR2 (germline): SGHRS, YFSETQ. The CDR3 DNA reads as TGCGCCAGCAGCTCCGACTTATCGGCCAATTCACCCCTCCACTTT. Translation gives CASSSDLSANSPLHF.

The rearrangement joins TRBV7-9 to TRBJ2-7; 7 bases line up with TRBD1. CDR1 and CDR2 (germline): SEHNR, FQNEAQ (reference sequence). The CDR3 runs 13 residues. Losses at the gene ends were 3 bases for V and 2 bases for J; bases not matched to a gene: 1. The CDR3 protein is CASSFGTAYEQYF. The CDR3 nucleotides are TGTGCCAGCAGCTTCGGGACAGCCTACGAGCAGTACTTC.

The genes are TRBV5-4 and TRBJ1-1; no firm D call. The germline V gene has CDR1 SGHNT and CDR2 YYREEE (reference sequence). Between the trimmed V and J ends, which lost 3 bases and 5 bases, there was a span of 14 bases. The CDR3 contains 14 residues. The CDR3 region is CASSSVLGRTEAFF. Written as DNA, the CDR3 is TGTGCCAGCAGCTCGGTGTTAGGGAGGACTGAAGCTTTCTTT.

The CDR3 reads CASSLEQGAWETQYF. CDR3 nucleotide sequence: TGCGCCAGCAGCTTGGAACAGGGGGCATGGGAGACCCAGTACTTC. This rearrangement joins TRBV5-1 to TRBJ2-5; 9 nucleotides agree with TRBD1. This CDR3 has 15 residues. Germline assignment: CDR1 SGHRS and CDR2 YFSETQ. Losses at the gene ends were 0 bases for V and 5 bases for J; bases not matched to a gene: 5.

The chain recombines TRBV10-1 with TRBJ2-3; D possibly matches TRBD1 or TRBD2 (6 bases each). Germline CDR1 and CDR2: WNHNN and SYGVQD (reference sequence). V lost 8 bases to trimming and J lost 2 bases, with 20 bases between them. The CDR3 has 16 residues. The CDR3 DNA sequence: TGCGCCAGCGGTGGGGGGCGAAGAGGAGACACAGATACGCAGTATTTT. Translation gives CASGGGRRGDTDTQYF.

V is TRBV28 and J is TRBJ1-2; 7 nucleotides align to TRBD1. This CDR3 has 15 amino acids. V shed 5 bases and J 1 base; nucleotides not matched to a gene: 7. The germline V gene has CDR1 MDHEN and CDR2 SYDVKM. The CDR3 reads CASSGPGQLNYGYTF. CDR3 sequence (DNA): TGTGCCAGCAGTGGCCCGGGACAGCTTAACTATGGCTACACCTTC.

This chain joins TRBV5-5 and TRBJ2-7, with TRBD1 identical over 9 bases. Losses at the gene ends were 0 bases for V and 7 bases for J; bases not matched to a gene: 8. CDR1 is SGHKS, CDR2 YYEKEE, per germline (reference sequence). The CDR3 is made up of 15 amino acids. CDR3 sequence (DNA): TGTGCCAGCAGCTTGGGCCTACAGGGGGCGAGGGAGCAGTACTTC. Translating gives CASSLGLQGAREQYF.

The chain is built from TRBV5-1 and TRBJ1-2, with 9 bases lining up with TRBD1. CDR1 and CDR2 (germline): SGHRS, YFSETQ. With 2 bases clipped from V and 5 bases from J, the junction kept 4 bases outside the gene matches. The length of the CDR3 is 14 residues. CDR3 loop: CASSFAGQGYGYTF. DNA for the CDR3: TGCGCCAGCAGCTTCGCGGGACAGGGATATGGCTACACCTTC. The variable domain in full, with the rest retrieved from reference TRBV5-1 and TRBJ1-2, is KAGVTQTPRYLIKTRGQQVTLSCSPISGHRSVSWYQQTPGQGLQFLFEYFSETQRNKGNFPGRFSGRQFSNSRSEMNVSTLELGDSALYLCASSFAGQGYGYTFGSGTRLTVV.

The rearrangement uses TRBV5-1 and TRBJ2-5; 8 bases map to TRBD2. The CDR3 sequence is 15 residues long. Germline V gene sequence: CDR1 SGHRS, CDR2 YFSETQ. V dropped 2 bases and J dropped 0; count of bases not matched to a gene: 3. This CDR3 reads CASSFRGGDQETQYF. Here the CDR3 DNA reads TGCGCCAGCAGCTTCCGGGGGGGGGACCAAGAGACCCAGTACTTC. Full variable domain (remainder filled in from reference TRBV5-1 and TRBJ2-5): KAGVTQTPRYLIKTRGQQVTLSCSPISGHRSVSWYQQTPGQGLQFLFEYFSETQRNKGNFPGRFSGRQFSNSRSEMNVSTLELGDSALYLCASSFRGGDQETQYFGPGTRLLVL.

This chain connects TRBV2 to TRBJ2-5, with 10 bases matching TRBD1. V lost 5 bases to trimming and J lost 1 base; unmatched junction nucleotides: 4. The CDR3 has 15 residues. The germline gives CDR1 SNHLY, CDR2 FYNNEI. The DNA for the CDR3 is TGTGCCAGCAGTCGACGGACAGGGGGCCAAGAGACCCAGTACTTC. Amino acids: CASSRRTGGQETQYF.

The rearrangement uses TRBV27 and TRBJ2-3; 11 bases align to TRBD2. This CDR3 region has 16 residues. Germline V lookup: CDR1 MNHEY, CDR2 SMNVEV (reference sequence). The junction had 8 bases not matched to a gene; V was cut back by 5 bases and J by 4 bases. CDR3 bases: TGTGCCAGCAGTACCGTGATAGCGGGGGGGCCAGATACGCAGTATTTT. It is translated as CASSTVIAGGPDTQYF.